This T cell receptor beta chain was identified during a study of T cells in Graves' hyperthyroidism and ophthalmopathy. Study-wide background: It was at initial diagnosis, before any treatment, that peripheral blood was collected.

This clonotype was seen many times. The antigen is unknown. Study-level results: Among clonotypes expanded in thyroid above 0.001, most were also found in blood.

Authors of the study amplified TCR beta CDR3 regions from RNA transcripts. TCR CDR3 underwent first-round RT-PCR with the HTBI primer set. TCRdb independently ran MiXCR on the multiplex PCR reads; one entry per CDR3 protein. The sample has about 640,000 distinct CDR3 sequences; less than 25% are singletons. The CDR3 is 19 residues long. The junction had 16 bases not matched to a gene; V was cut back by 3 bases and J by 1 base. The sample was blood. The chain recombines TRBV12-3 or TRBV12-4 with TRBJ2-3; TRBD2 aligns across 7 bases. This TCR was sampled from a man under 40 with Graves' ophthalmopathy. CDR3 region: CASSFTIFRGEGGTDTQYF. The CDR3 bases are TGTGCCAGCAGTTTCACTATTTTCCGCGGGGAGGGAGGCACAGATACGCAGTATTTT.